The 30 T cell receptor beta chains given below trace back to one sample, sequenced in a study of glioma-infiltrating T cells after dendritic cell vaccination. Measured with immunoSEQ multiplex PCR; TCRdb has only the in-frame clones, and not every one. The table shows just under 85,000 clones, with about 90% occurring only once. The starting material was blood, obtained before dendritic cell vaccination. The source of these receptors is a human donor with glioblastoma.

In DNA form, the CDR3 reads TGTGCCAGCAGTGATTTGGCAAACACAGATACGCAGTATTTT. This translates into CASSDLANTDTQYF. The chain carries TRBV6-1 and TRBJ2-3, with D uncertain. The V and J ends lost 3 bases and 2 bases respectively, with 9 bases between them. Germline CDR1 is MNHNS and CDR2 is SASEGT. This CDR3 is built from 14 residues.

This clone occurred a few times. V and J are TRBV6-5 and TRBJ1-3; D is possibly TRBD1 (5 bases). Germline assignment: CDR1 MNHEY and CDR2 SVGAGI. V gave up 0 bases and J gave up 0 bases, with 6 bases separating them. The CDR3 extends over 15 amino acids. CDR3 coding DNA: TGTGCCAGCAGTTACTCGACAGCCTCTGGAAACACCATATATTTT. Encoded protein: CASSYSTASGNTIYF.

This chain joins TRBV5-4 and TRBJ1-2, with D possibly being TRBD1 (5 bases). Per the germline V gene, CDR1 is SGHNT and CDR2 is YYREEE (reference sequence). This CDR3 region has 19 residues. V lost 0 bases to trimming and J lost 2 bases, with 23 bases between them. CDR3 region: CASSLVPRRGPRLNYGYTF. In nucleotides, the CDR3 is TGTGCCAGCAGCTTGGTCCCCAGAAGGGGTCCTCGTCTGAACTATGGCTACACCTTC.

The rearrangement links TRBV5-1 to TRBJ2-3; TRBD1 might be the D (6 bases). The germline V gene encodes CDR1 SGHRS and CDR2 YFSETQ. V was shortened by 4 bases and J by 0 bases, with 9 bases between the two germline ends. This CDR3 region has 14 residues. The CDR3 reads CASSPDSSTDTQYF. The CDR3 region has the DNA TGCGCCAGCAGCCCGGACAGTAGCACAGATACGCAGTATTTT. The complete variable domain, with remaining parts taken from reference TRBV5-1 and TRBJ2-3, reads KAGVTQTPRYLIKTRGQQVTLSCSPISGHRSVSWYQQTPGQGLQFLFEYFSETQRNKGNFPGRFSGRQFSNSRSEMNVSTLELGDSALYLCASSPDSSTDTQYFGPGTRLTVL.

The CDR3 sequence is CASSGGGRDTSAQETQYF. Written as DNA, the CDR3 is TGTGCCAGTAGTGGGGGGGGAAGGGACACTTCTGCTCAAGAGACCCAGTACTTC. The chain combines TRBV19 with TRBJ2-5; D possibly corresponds to TRBD2 (7 bases). V lost 5 bases to trimming and J lost 2 bases, with 24 bases between them. This CDR3 has 18 residues. Germline CDR1 reads LNHDA; CDR2 reads SQIVND (reference sequence).

The J gene is TRBJ2-7, the V gene TRBV7-9; 10 nucleotides align to TRBD2. V lost 4 bases to trimming and J lost 5 bases; unmatched junction nucleotides: 11. The germline V gene encodes CDR1 SEHNR and CDR2 FQNEAQ (reference sequence). CDR3 length: 16 amino acids. The DNA for the CDR3 is TGTGCCAGCAGCTCAGAAAAAAGCGGGAGGGCCCACGAGCAGTACTTC. Its translation: CASSSEKSGRAHEQYF.

The CDR3 DNA sequence: TGTGCCAGCAGTTCCCTTAGCGGGGGAAGAGGGGAGCAGTTCTTC. Its protein product is CASSSLSGGRGEQFF. V usage is TRBV6-6 and J usage is TRBJ2-1, with 9 bases lining up with TRBD2. This CDR3 region has 15 residues. Germline loops: CDR1 MNHNY, CDR2 SVGAGI (reference sequence). V shed 4 bases, J shed 10 bases, and the junction held 11 bases outside the gene matches.

The V call is TRBV9, the J call TRBJ1-2; maybe TRBD1 (6 bases). The V gene lost 0 bases and the J gene lost 8 bases, with 17 bases spanning the gap. CDR3 length: 15 amino acids. Per germline, CDR1 SGDLS and CDR2 YYNGEE. CDR3: CASSVGGGPSKGYTF. The CDR3 DNA reads TGTGCCAGCAGCGTAGGGGGGGGGCCCAGTAAAGGCTACACCTTC.

As for this clone: Other DNA sequences in the same sample also yield this CDR3. The gene calls are TRBV2 and TRBJ2-7, with TRBD2 matching over 10 bases. CDR1 is SNHLY and CDR2 is FYNNEI in the germline V gene. The CDR3 has 14 residues. V lost 6 bases and J lost 0; bases outside the gene matches: 2. CDR3: CASRSSGSSYEQYF. The CDR3 DNA is TGTGCCAGCAGATCTAGCGGGAGCTCCTACGAGCAGTACTTC.

This chain connects TRBV5-1 to TRBJ2-7; TRBD1 matches 8 bases. Trimming at V came to 4 bases and at J to 0 bases, leaving 12 bases not matched to a gene. This CDR3 is built from 17 residues. CDR1 is SGHRS and CDR2 is YFSETQ in the germline V gene. This CDR3 is CASSPWSGTGISYEQYF. The CDR3 nucleotides read TGCGCCAGCAGCCCATGGTCCGGGACAGGTATCTCCTACGAGCAGTACTTC.

V usage is TRBV15 and J usage is TRBJ2-5; 9 bases align to TRBD1. Germline trimming cut 2 bases from V and 5 bases from J; bases unmatched to any gene: 3. The germline V gene encodes CDR1 LNHNV and CDR2 YYDKDF (reference sequence). The CDR3 has 14 residues. CDR3 loop: CATSRRTGAETQYF. In nucleotides, the CDR3 is TGTGCCACCAGCAGACGGACAGGGGCCGAGACCCAGTACTTC.

This clone was counted only a few times. The V gene is TRBV4-1, the J gene TRBJ2-1, with 7 bases matching TRBD2. The CDR3 length is 13 residues. The ends lost 1 base at V and 8 bases at J; junction bases unmatched: 2. CDR1 MGHRA and CDR2 YSYEKL come from the germline V gene. The CDR3 sequence: CASSQGLAYEQFF. In DNA form, the CDR3 reads TGCGCCAGCAGCCAAGGACTAGCCTATGAGCAGTTCTTC.

V usage is TRBV30 and J usage is TRBJ1-4; D is perhaps TRBD1 (5 bases). V was trimmed by 2 bases and J by 7 bases, leaving 14 bases between them. CDR1 is GTSNPN, CDR2 SVGIG, per germline (reference sequence). CDR3 length equals 14 residues. As DNA, the CDR3 is TGTGCCTGGAGTTACGCAGGGTCGGGTGAAAAACTGTTTTTT. Encoded protein: CAWSYAGSGEKLFF.

The chain is built from TRBV5-1 and TRBJ1-1; 7 nucleotides line up with TRBD1. CDR1 and CDR2 (germline): SGHRS, YFSETQ. V was pared by 0 bases and J by 4 bases, with 9 bases of the junction left unmatched. This CDR3 region has 16 residues. CDR3 in amino acids: CASSLETGTVGTEAFF. DNA of the CDR3: TGCGCCAGCAGCTTGGAAACCGGGACAGTTGGCACTGAAGCTTTCTTT.

The V gene is TRBV20-1, the J gene TRBJ2-7; the D is unclear. V lost 4 bases and J 2 bases, leaving 6 bases between the germline ends. The CDR3 consists of 11 residues. Germline V gene data show CDR1 as DFQATT and CDR2 as SNEGSKA (reference sequence). The CDR3 here is CSATRAYEQYF. DNA for the CDR3: TGCAGTGCTACTAGAGCCTACGAGCAGTACTTC.

The rearrangement joins TRBV15 to TRBJ1-5, with TRBD1 identical over 7 bases. CDR1 LNHNV and CDR2 YYDKDF come from the germline V gene (reference sequence). The CDR3 extends over 18 amino acids. Germline trimming cut 0 bases from V and 1 base from J; bases unmatched to any gene: 9. In nucleotides, the CDR3 is TGTGCCACCAGCAGAGACCCACATCGACAGGGAAGCAATCAGCCCCAGCATTTT. Translated: CATSRDPHRQGSNQPQHF.

CDR3 residues: CASSPLGGLNYGYTF. The CDR3 DNA is TGTGCCAGCAGCCCCCTGGGGGGACTTAACTATGGCTACACCTTC. The chain is built from TRBV7-8 and TRBJ1-2; the D gene is possibly TRBD1 (5 bases). V lost 5 bases and J lost 1, with 14 bases in between. Germline lookup yields CDR1 SGHVS and CDR2 FQNEAQ. The CDR3 sequence is 15 residues long. Full variable domain (remainder filled in from reference TRBV7-8 and TRBJ1-2): GAGVSQSPRYKVAKRGQDVALRCDPISGHVSLFWYQQALGQGPEFLTYFQNEAQLDKSGLPSDRFFAERPEGSVSTLKIQRTQQEDSAVYLCASSPLGGLNYGYTFGSGTRLTVV.

This chain uses TRBV6-4 with TRBJ1-2; tentative D call: TRBD1 (5 bases). Germline V gene sequence: CDR1 MRHNA, CDR2 SNTAGT. The CDR3 totals 15 residues. The germline V and J ends were trimmed by 3 bases and 3 bases, with 14 bases remaining between them. Here the CDR3 reads CASSEGFGGDYGYTF. The CDR3 DNA reads TGTGCCAGCAGTGAAGGTTTCGGGGGAGACTATGGCTACACCTTC.

The chain uses TRBV2 and TRBJ1-6; no clear D. Trimming took 0 bases from V and 6 from J, leaving 15 bases between them. CDR1 and CDR2 from the germline V gene are SNHLY and FYNNEI. The CDR3 runs to 17 residues. The CDR3 nucleotides read TGTGCCAGCAGTGAAGCGCCTCGGGGAGTTAGTAATTCACCCCTCCACTTT. This gives the protein CASSEAPRGVSNSPLHF.

The chain links TRBV9 to TRBJ2-2, with TRBD1 matching over 9 bases. Germline V gives CDR1 SGDLS, CDR2 YYNGEE. V trimming: 3 bases; J trimming: 1 base; junction bases outside the gene matches: 4. CDR3 length: 16 amino acids. The CDR3 reads CASSGTGAGNTGELFF. The CDR3 DNA follows: TGTGCCAGCAGCGGGACAGGGGCCGGGAACACCGGGGAGCTGTTTTTT.

V gene TRBV2 combines with J gene TRBJ2-2, with a possible D match to TRBD1 (6 bases). CDR1 SNHLY and CDR2 FYNNEI come from the germline V gene. V was trimmed by 5 bases and J by 2 bases, leaving 15 bases between them. This CDR3 has 16 residues. CDR3 amino acids: CASSITGTSNTGELFF. CDR3 DNA sequence: TGTGCCAGCAGTATAACCGGGACAAGTAACACCGGGGAGCTGTTTTTT.

The chain carries TRBV6-6 and TRBJ1-5; a possible D gene is TRBD1 (5 bases). V was clipped by 5 bases and J by 3 bases, with 8 bases between them. This CDR3 contains 13 residues. Germline loops: CDR1 MNHNY, CDR2 SVGAGI (reference sequence). Written as DNA, the CDR3 is TGTGCCAGCAGTCAGGGATCCAATCAGCCCCAGCATTTT. Its protein product is CASSQGSNQPQHF.

This chain joins TRBV10-1 and TRBJ2-3, with 7 bases lining up with TRBD1. The V segment lost 6 bases and the J segment 4 bases; nucleotides outside the gene matches: 10. This CDR3 has 15 amino acids. Germline V gives CDR1 WNHNN, CDR2 SYGVQD (reference sequence). CDR3 coding DNA: TGCGCCAGCAGCACGACAGGGACCGCCGCAGATACGCAGTATTTT. This translates into CASSTTGTAADTQYF.

This chain links TRBV9 with TRBJ2-3; D is unresolved. The CDR3 length is 14 residues. V lost 4 bases, J lost 6 bases, and 15 bases lay in between. The germline CDR1 and CDR2 sequences are SGDLS and YYNGEE. The CDR3 DNA reads TGTGCCAGCAGCCCCCGTAGTTGGTTGGATACGCAGTATTTT. Its protein product is CASSPRSWLDTQYF.

The chain joins TRBV6-1 to TRBJ2-7, with TRBD2 matching over 9 bases. The germline CDR1 and CDR2 sequences are MNHNS and SASEGT. The CDR3 loop spans 15 amino acids. The J segment lost 4 bases and the V segment lost 8 bases, leaving 12 bases of the junction unmatched. The CDR3 region has the DNA TGTGCCAGCGCGCTAGCGGGGACTAGGGAATACGAGCAGTACTTC. Its translation: CASALAGTREYEQYF.

Turning to this clone: The sample has other DNA sequences that encode this CDR3 too. This chain connects TRBV9 to TRBJ2-3; a possible D gene is TRBD2 (5 bases). The CDR3 loop spans 16 amino acids. CDR1 is SGDLS, CDR2 YYNGEE, per germline. The V gene lost 0 bases and the J gene lost 0 bases, with 11 bases spanning the gap. CDR3 in DNA: TGTGCCAGCAGCGTAGGTGTCGGAGGAAGCACAGATACGCAGTATTTT. Protein: CASSVGVGGSTDTQYF.

The table lists this clone with a count of one. The V call is TRBV6-5, the J call TRBJ2-7; TRBD1 matches 7 bases. There are 15 residues in the CDR3. The J segment lost 1 base and the V segment lost 2 bases, leaving 5 bases of the junction unmatched. From germline, CDR1 is MNHEY and CDR2 SVGAGI. Here the CDR3 DNA reads TGTGCCAGCAGTTACGGTAGGGGGCCTTCCTACGAGCAGTACTTC. Encoded protein: CASSYGRGPSYEQYF.

The chain joins TRBV19 to TRBJ1-5, with D hard to call. This CDR3 has 15 residues. Trimming cost V 3 bases and J 0 bases, with 9 bases left between them. CDR1 and CDR2 from the germline V gene are LNHDA and SQIVND (reference sequence). CDR3 loop: CASSINSNSNQPQHF. DNA for the CDR3: TGTGCCAGTAGTATTAATAGTAATAGCAATCAGCCCCAGCATTTT.

The rearrangement links TRBV7-8 to TRBJ2-5, with 9 bases lining up with TRBD2. The better agreement between TRBJ2-7 and the DNA end casts doubt on the J call. This CDR3 spans 15 amino acids. The germline V gene encodes CDR1 SGHVS and CDR2 FQNEAQ. CDR3 residues: CASSLIAGESYEQYF. The CDR3 DNA sequence: TGTGCCAGCAGCTTAATAGCGGGGGAGTCCTACGAGCAGTACTTC.

The chain links TRBV27 to TRBJ2-7, with D unresolved. V was clipped by 2 bases and J by 5 bases, with 7 bases between them. The CDR3 runs 12 residues. The V gene's germline CDR1 is MNHEY and CDR2 SMNVEV (reference sequence). The CDR3 reads CASSLPIHEQYF. The CDR3, as DNA: TGTGCCAGCAGTTTACCCATCCACGAGCAGTACTTC.